These T cell receptor beta chains were read from a single sample in a study of cytomegalovirus exposure and HLA in healthy donors. TCRdb's table, derived via immunoSEQ multiplex PCR, lists solely in-frame clones and lacks some. Among about 180,000 clones listed, about three quarters were seen once. The source material was PBMCs. The receptors stem from a man in his forties or fifties in good health and CMV-seronegative. The CDR3 runs from the conserved cysteine through the conserved F or W. D genes are given only for firm matches. A row's size may be missing; if present it is once, few, many or a size class.

V	size	J	D	CDR3	DNA
TRBV5-5	-	TRBJ2-7	TRBD1	CASSTGTGRGEQYF	TGTGCCAGCAGCACCGGGACAGGGAGAGGCGAGCAGTACTTC
TRBV19	-	TRBJ1-1	TRBD1	CASSIRGTGGFLAEAFF	TGTGCCAGTAGTATTCGGGGGACAGGGGGCTTTTTGGCTGAAGCTTTCTTT
TRBV30	-	TRBJ1-1	TRBD1	CAWSVRTGTEAFF	TGTGCCTGGAGTGTACGGACAGGAACTGAAGCTTTCTTT
TRBV19	once	TRBJ2-2	TRBD1	CASSTTGATGELFF	TGTGCCAGTAGCACAACAGGGGCCACCGGGGAGCTGTTTTTT
TRBV5-3	-	TRBJ1-2	-	CARSSGQPWDYGYTF	TGTGCCAGAAGCTCAGGACAGCCTTGGGACTATGGCTACACCTTC
TRBV28	-	TRBJ1-3	TRBD1	CATGTGSSSGNTIYF	TGTGCCACTGGGACAGGCTCAAGCTCTGGAAACACCATATATTTT
TRBV6-5	once	TRBJ2-7	TRBD1	CASSYDRGSSYEQYF	TGTGCCAGCAGTTACGACAGGGGAAGCTCCTACGAGCAGTACTTC
TRBV11-3	-	TRBJ1-2	TRBD1	CASSSSRDRAALGYTF	TGTGCCAGCAGCTCGTCCCGGGACAGGGCCGCCTTAGGCTACACCTTC
TRBV19	few	TRBJ1-4	TRBD1	CASSDRGLGEKLFF	TGTGCCAGTAGTGACAGGGGTCTAGGAGAAAAACTGTTTTTT
TRBV5-6	few	TRBJ2-3	-	CASSLGVLASSSTDTQYF	TGTGCCAGCAGCTTGGGGGTCCTAGCGTCTTCTAGCACAGATACGCAGTATTTT
TRBV18	once	TRBJ2-2	TRBD1	CASSPGQGAAGELFF	TGTGCCAGCTCACCAGGACAGGGTGCGGCCGGGGAGCTGTTTTTT
TRBV7-9	-	TRBJ1-5	-	CSSSFAYRDDQPQHF	TGTTCCAGCAGCTTTGCGTACAGGGACGACCAGCCCCAGCATTTT
TRBV29-1	-	TRBJ2-5	-	CSVGRGAAETQYF	TGCAGCGTTGGTCGGGGGGCTGCGGAGACCCAGTACTTC
TRBV5-4	-	TRBJ2-1	TRBD2	CASSLAETSGYNEQFF	TGTGCCAGCAGCTTGGCAGAGACTAGCGGCTACAATGAGCAGTTCTTC
TRBV18	-	TRBJ2-4	-	CASSRQELGKNIQYF	TGTGCCAGCTCACGACAGGAATTAGGGAAAAACATTCAGTACTTC
TRBV14	-	TRBJ1-5	-	CASSQNGRTQPQHF	TGTGCCAGCAGCCAAAACGGGAGGACTCAGCCCCAGCATTTT
TRBV5-6	-	TRBJ1-2	TRBD1	CASSSTGDGYTF	TGTGCCAGCAGCTCGACAGGGGATGGCTACACCTTC
TRBV2	-	TRBJ2-3	TRBD1	CASSSQGTVGTDTQYF	TGTGCCAGCAGTTCACAGGGGACGGTCGGCACAGATACGCAGTATTTT
TRBV13	-	TRBJ2-7	-	CASSAQGRTYEQYF	TGTGCCAGCAGCGCACAGGGTCGAACCTACGAGCAGTACTTC
TRBV10-1	-	TRBJ1-3	-	CASSEQGGGNTIYF	TGCGCCAGCAGTGAACAGGGTGGCGGAAACACCATATATTTT
TRBV6-1	-	TRBJ2-7	TRBD1	CASSRGQGSNEQYF	TGTGCCAGCAGCCGAGGACAGGGGAGCAACGAGCAGTACTTC
TRBV30	-	TRBJ1-2	TRBD1	CAWGDRGRSYGYTF	TGTGCCTGGGGGGACAGGGGGCGAAGCTATGGCTACACCTTC
TRBV27	-	TRBJ2-1	-	CASSPATTGYNEQFF	TGTGCCAGCAGTCCAGCCACGACGGGGTACAATGAGCAGTTCTTC
TRBV5-4	-	TRBJ2-3	-	CASSLVVAGTDTQYF	TGTGCCAGCAGCTTGGTGGTAGCGGGCACAGATACGCAGTATTTT
TRBV7-6	-	TRBJ1-1	-	CASSLAVRVSVLRYGAFF	TGTGCCAGCAGCTTAGCGGTCAGGGTCTCGGTACTCCGGTATGGAGCTTTCTTT
TRBV11-3	-	TRBJ1-1	-	CASSPRRGPAEAFF	TGTGCCAGCAGCCCTAGGCGGGGTCCCGCTGAAGCTTTCTTT
TRBV2	-	TRBJ1-1	TRBD1	CASSADRGLGAEAFF	TGTGCCAGCAGTGCGGACAGGGGGCTTGGCGCTGAAGCTTTCTTT
TRBV18	-	TRBJ2-7	TRBD1	CASSSPGQPYF	TGTGCCAGCTCATCTCCGGGACAGCCGTACTTC
TRBV11-3	-	TRBJ1-3	-	CASSLPPGGSPGNTIYF	TGTGCCAGCAGCTTACCCCCGGGGGGGAGCCCTGGAAACACCATATATTTT
TRBV11-2	-	TRBJ2-7	-	CASSLDRRAPSYEQYF	TGTGCCAGCAGCTTAGATCGCAGGGCTCCTTCCTACGAGCAGTACTTC
TRBV4-1	-	TRBJ2-7	-	CASSQFTGMRTYEQYF	TGCGCCAGCAGCCAATTTACCGGGATGAGGACCTACGAGCAGTACTTC
TRBV18	-	TRBJ2-5	TRBD1	CASSPGQEETQYF	TGTGCCAGCTCACCGGGACAGGAAGAGACCCAGTACTTC
TRBV7-2	-	TRBJ1-2	-	CASSLITEGGYTF	TGTGCCAGCAGCTTAATTACCGAGGGAGGCTACACCTTC
TRBV19	once	TRBJ2-6	-	CASNPDSGANVLTF	TGTGCCAGTAATCCAGACTCTGGGGCCAACGTCCTGACTTTC
TRBV7-6	-	TRBJ2-7	TRBD1	CASSHSRGYSYEQYF	TGTGCCAGCAGCCACAGCAGGGGGTACTCCTACGAGCAGTACTTC
TRBV7-2	-	TRBJ2-5	-	CAIQGMAGETQYF	TGTGCCATTCAGGGGATGGCCGGGGAGACCCAGTACTTC
TRBV23-1	-	TRBJ2-5	TRBD1	CASSQGTGEQETQYF	TGCGCCAGCAGTCAAGGGACAGGGGAACAAGAGACCCAGTACTTC
TRBV18	-	TRBJ1-1	-	CASSDENEAFF	TGTGCCAGCTCAGATGAGAATGAAGCTTTCTTT
TRBV9	-	TRBJ2-2	TRBD2	CASSVLGTTDTGELFF	TGTGCCAGCAGCGTTTTGGGGACTACCGACACCGGGGAGCTGTTTTTT
TRBV2	-	TRBJ2-3	TRBD2	CATIGGSSGGASTDTQYF	TGTGCCACCATAGGCGGTTCTAGCGGGGGGGCTAGCACAGATACGCAGTATTTT
TRBV6-6	-	TRBJ2-7	-	CASSYSKANYEQYF	TGTGCCAGCAGTTACTCGAAAGCCAACTACGAGCAGTACTTC
TRBV29-1	-	TRBJ2-2	-	CSVSRVSGELFF	TGCAGCGTTTCCAGGGTGTCCGGGGAGCTGTTTTTT
TRBV5-1	few	TRBJ2-7	TRBD1	CASSLGQGAYEQYF	TGCGCCAGCAGCTTGGGGCAGGGGGCCTACGAGCAGTACTTC
TRBV2	-	TRBJ2-5	TRBD1	CASSESRQGGSSQYF	TGTGCCAGCAGTGAATCTAGACAGGGGGGCTCTTCCCAGTACTTC
TRBV7-8	-	TRBJ1-6	-	CASSLVPAGKRSPLHF	TGTGCCAGCAGCTTAGTGCCGGCAGGGAAGCGTTCACCCCTCCACTTT
TRBV2	few	TRBJ1-6	TRBD1	CASRTGFHNSPLHF	TGTGCCAGCAGGACAGGGTTCCATAATTCACCCCTCCACTTT
TRBV7-9	medium-sized	TRBJ2-4	-	CASSSNQGIAKNIQYF	TGTGCCAGCAGCTCGAATCAGGGGATAGCCAAAAACATTCAGTACTTC
TRBV2	few	TRBJ1-6	-	CASSTAENSPLHF	TGTGCCAGCAGCACGGCGGAAAATTCACCCCTCCACTTT
TRBV27	-	TRBJ2-7	-	CASSFGGLIYEQYF	TGTGCCAGCAGTTTTGGGGGACTGATCTACGAGCAGTACTTC